These 18 T cell receptor beta chains share one sample of origin, sequenced in a study of blood T cell repertoires in COVID-19. Sequenced by immunoSEQ multiplex PCR; TCRdb stores in-frame clones only, minus some. The repertoire consists of 150,000 to 200,000 clones, with 79% occurring once and the leading ten covering roughly 17%. The material sequenced was peripheral blood. The receptors were gathered from a man aged 55 to 70 with active or convalescent COVID-19.

This sequence joins TRBV29-1 and TRBJ2-2, with 7 bases aligning to TRBD1. This CDR3 comprises 13 residues. The V and J ends lost 7 bases and 1 base, in that order; junction bases with no gene match: 3. Germline V CDR1 and CDR2: SQVTM, ANQGSEA. CDR3 residues: CSAHRGNTGELFF. CDR3 DNA: TGCAGCGCCCACAGGGGGAACACCGGGGAGCTGTTTTTT.

This rearrangement joins TRBV2 to TRBJ1-1; D ambiguous. Trimming removed 3 bases from V and 1 base from J, with 6 bases in between. This CDR3 has 13 residues. Germline CDR1 reads SNHLY; CDR2 reads FYNNEI. CDR3 in DNA: TGTGCCAGCAGTGAGAGTCCGAACACTGAAGCTTTCTTT. Its translation is CASSESPNTEAFF.

This chain joins TRBV7-8 and TRBJ2-5; D is perhaps TRBD1 (6 bases). The CDR3 spans 13 residues. V lost 4 bases and J 4 bases, leaving 10 bases between the germline ends. Germline CDR1 is SGHVS and CDR2 is FQNEAQ. CDR3 residues: CASSSGVRETQYF. The CDR3 DNA reads TGTGCCAGCAGCTCAGGGGTGAGAGAGACCCAGTACTTC.

The chain carries TRBV2 and TRBJ2-7; the D gene is possibly TRBD2 (6 bases). Per the germline V gene, CDR1 is SNHLY and CDR2 is FYNNEI. This CDR3 comprises 15 residues. V lost 5 bases and J lost 3, with 17 bases in between. CDR3 coding DNA: TGTGCCAGCAGTATGCCGGGTATTAGCGGCTACGAGCAGTACTTC. It yields the protein CASSMPGISGYEQYF.

This clone showed up just once. This chain links TRBV5-1 with TRBJ1-3, with D perhaps TRBD1 (5 bases). From germline, CDR1 is SGHRS and CDR2 YFSETQ. Trimming stripped 4 bases from V and 3 bases from J, with 14 bases between. The CDR3 totals 15 residues. The CDR3, as DNA: TGCGCCAGCAGCCCATCAGGGCGGAATGGAAACACCATATATTTT. Translation: CASSPSGRNGNTIYF.

V and J are TRBV7-3 and TRBJ2-6, with 7 bases lining up with TRBD1. CDR1 is SGHTA and CDR2 is FQGTGA in the germline V gene. After removal of 5 bases from V and 0 bases from J, the junction contained 7 bases not matched to a gene. CDR3 length equals 17 residues. The CDR3 DNA reads TGTGCCAGCAGCCCCCCCCGGGACAGCTCTGGGGCCAACGTCCTGACTTTC. Translation gives CASSPPRDSSGANVLTF. Supplemented by reference TRBV7-3 and TRBJ2-6, the full variable domain reads GAGVSQTPSNKVTEKGKYVELRCDPISGHTALYWYRQSLGQGPEFLIYFQGTGAADDSGLPNDRFFAVRPEGSVSTLKIQRTERGDSAVYLCASSPPRDSSGANVLTFGAGSRLTVL.

The chain carries TRBV7-2 and TRBJ2-3; 9 nucleotides align to TRBD2. This CDR3 is 16 amino acids long. Germline V gene data show CDR1 as SGHTA and CDR2 as FQGNSA. V lost 2 bases, J lost 1 base, and 4 bases stayed unmatched. CDR3 residues: CASSLRAGGRTDTQYF. In DNA form, the CDR3 reads TGTGCCAGCAGCTTAAGAGCGGGAGGACGCACAGATACGCAGTATTTT.

The sample holds a few counts of this clone. The V and J genes are TRBV4-1 and TRBJ1-2; D is ambiguous. Trimming left V 0 bases short and J 4 bases short, with 6 bases between. The CDR3 has 13 amino acids. CDR1 and CDR2 from the germline V gene are MGHRA and YSYEKL. In DNA, the CDR3 is TGCGCCAGCAGCCAAGACGGGAGCTATGGCTACACCTTC. Translation gives CASSQDGSYGYTF.

The chain links TRBV14 to TRBJ2-7; D remains ambiguous. Germline assignment: CDR1 SGHDN and CDR2 FVKESK. The germline V and J ends were trimmed by 1 base and 6 bases, with 10 bases remaining between them. This CDR3 region has 13 residues. The CDR3 coding sequence is TGTGCCAGCAGCCAAGGCTATAGTCCCGAGCAGTACTTC. This gives the protein CASSQGYSPEQYF.

The genes are TRBV11-2 and TRBJ1-1, with 9 nucleotides matching TRBD1. The germline V gene has CDR1 SGHAT and CDR2 FQNNGV. This CDR3 comprises 14 residues. V gave up 5 bases and J gave up 3 bases; unmatched junction bases: 4. CDR3 amino acids: CASSLQGADTEAFF. In DNA, the CDR3 is TGTGCCAGCAGCCTACAGGGGGCAGACACTGAAGCTTTCTTT. Together with reference TRBV11-2 and TRBJ1-1, the CDR3 gives the full variable domain: EAGVAQSPRYKIIEKRQSVAFWCNPISGHATLYWYQQILGQGPKLLIQFQNNGVVDDSQLPKDRFSAERLKGVDSTLKIQPAKLEDSAVYLCASSLQGADTEAFFGQGTRLTVV.

The chain couples TRBV24-1 to TRBJ2-3; possibly TRBD2 for D (5 bases). Germline-derived CDR1 and CDR2 are KGHDR and SFDVKD. Trimming shortened V by 3 bases and J by 1 base, and 19 bases separated the two germline ends. CDR3 length: 18 residues. The CDR3 spells CATSDASGIFVGTDTQYF. In DNA, the CDR3 is TGTGCCACCAGTGATGCCAGCGGTATCTTTGTAGGCACAGATACGCAGTATTTT.

The rearrangement uses TRBV14 and TRBJ2-3; the match to TRBD2 covers 7 bases. V was clipped by 1 base and J by 0 bases; unmatched bases: 4. The CDR3 extends over 16 amino acids. Germline V gene data show CDR1 as SGHDN and CDR2 as FVKESK. The CDR3 bases are TGTGCCAGCAGCCAAGCCCTAGCGGCTAGCACAGATACGCAGTATTTT. This translates into CASSQALAASTDTQYF.

The chain carries TRBV7-2 and TRBJ1-3, with 12 positions matching TRBD1. V gave up 5 bases and J gave up 0 bases; unmatched junction bases: 5. The germline V gene encodes CDR1 SGHTA and CDR2 FQGNSA. This CDR3 has 17 residues. The CDR3 DNA is TGTGCCAGCAGCCCGGGACAGGGGGCTATCTCTGGAAACACCATATATTTT. This translates into CASSPGQGAISGNTIYF.

CDR3 residues: CASGWEEETQYF. The CDR3 DNA follows: TGTGCTAGTGGTTGGGAGGAAGAGACCCAGTACTTC. This chain links TRBV12-5 with TRBJ2-5, with D perhaps matching TRBD2 (6 bases). The CDR3 covers 12 residues. Germline CDR1 is LGHNT and CDR2 is FRNRAP. V was clipped by 4 bases and J by 3 bases, with 6 bases between them.

The gene calls are TRBV20-1 and TRBJ2-7; 9 bases align to TRBD2. V gave up 7 bases and J gave up 5 bases; unmatched junction bases: 3. CDR1 is DFQATT, CDR2 SNEGSKA, per germline (reference sequence). The CDR3 has 11 residues. This CDR3 is CSGGRADEQYF. CDR3 sequence (DNA): TGCAGTGGCGGGAGGGCCGACGAGCAGTACTTC.

The chain links TRBV6-5 to TRBJ2-1, with D maybe TRBD2 (6 bases). V was shortened by 6 bases and J by 14 bases, with 14 bases between the two germline ends. Per germline, CDR1 MNHEY and CDR2 SVGAGI. The CDR3 is made up of 11 amino acids. The CDR3 spells CASSNRRVEFF. The CDR3 bases are TGTGCCAGCAGCAACAGGAGGGTGGAGTTCTTC.

V is TRBV29-1 and J is TRBJ2-7, with 8 bases lining up with TRBD1. V lost 6 bases, J lost 3 bases, and 1 base stayed unmatched. This CDR3 contains 11 residues. Germline V gene lookup returns CDR1 SQVTM and CDR2 ANQGSEA. The CDR3 DNA sequence: TGCAGCGTGGACAGGGACTACGAGCAGTACTTC. It codes for CSVDRDYEQYF.

The rearrangement links TRBV5-1 to TRBJ2-1, with TRBD2 identical over 10 bases. V lost 0 bases, J lost 6 bases, and 12 bases stayed unmatched. The CDR3 length is 18 residues. Per the germline V gene, CDR1 is SGHRS and CDR2 is YFSETQ. CDR3 in DNA: TGCGCCAGCAGCTTGGCCTCAGGCCTTAGCGGGAGGTCCAATGAGCAGTTCTTC. Residues: CASSLASGLSGRSNEQFF. Supplemented by reference TRBV5-1 and TRBJ2-1, the full variable domain reads KAGVTQTPRYLIKTRGQQVTLSCSPISGHRSVSWYQQTPGQGLQFLFEYFSETQRNKGNFPGRFSGRQFSNSRSEMNVSTLELGDSALYLCASSLASGLSGRSNEQFFGPGTRLTVL.